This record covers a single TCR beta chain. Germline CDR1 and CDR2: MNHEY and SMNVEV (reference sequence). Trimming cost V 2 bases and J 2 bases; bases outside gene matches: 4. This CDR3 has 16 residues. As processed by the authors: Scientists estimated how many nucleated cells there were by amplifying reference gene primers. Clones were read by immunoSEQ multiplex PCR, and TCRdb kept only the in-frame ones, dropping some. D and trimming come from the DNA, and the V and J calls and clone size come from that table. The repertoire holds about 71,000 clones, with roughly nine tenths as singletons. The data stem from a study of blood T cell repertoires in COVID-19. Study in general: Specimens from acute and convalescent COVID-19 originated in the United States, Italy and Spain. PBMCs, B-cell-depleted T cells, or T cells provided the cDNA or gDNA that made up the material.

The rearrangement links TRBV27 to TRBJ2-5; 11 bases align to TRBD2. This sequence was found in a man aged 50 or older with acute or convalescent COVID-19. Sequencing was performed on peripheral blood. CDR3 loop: CASSLGLAGTQETQYF. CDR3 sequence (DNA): TGTGCCAGCAGTTTAGGACTAGCGGGTACTCAAGAGACCCAGTACTTC.